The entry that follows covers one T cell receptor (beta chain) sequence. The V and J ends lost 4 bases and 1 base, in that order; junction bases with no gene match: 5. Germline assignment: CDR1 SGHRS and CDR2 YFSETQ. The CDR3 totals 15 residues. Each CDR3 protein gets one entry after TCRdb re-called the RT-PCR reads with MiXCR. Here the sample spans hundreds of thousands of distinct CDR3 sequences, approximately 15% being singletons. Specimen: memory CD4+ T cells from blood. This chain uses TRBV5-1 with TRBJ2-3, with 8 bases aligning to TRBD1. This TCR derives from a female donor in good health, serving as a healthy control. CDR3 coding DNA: TGCGCCAGCAGCATCGGACAGGGACGCACAGATACGCAGTATTTT. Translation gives CASSIGQGRTDTQYF.